The rows below give T cell receptor beta chains drawn from one sample of a study of vaccination and CD4 T cells after COVID-19. No cognate antigen is known for these TCRs. TCRdb called the PCR reads again in MiXCR, with one record for every CDR3 protein. The sample has over 15,000 distinct CDR3 sequences; 53% are singletons. This specimen was CD4+ T cells from blood, cultured in vitro, taken before SARS-CoV-2 vaccination. The receptors were sampled from a human donor who had recovered from COVID-19. CDR3s include the opening cysteine and the closing phenylalanine or tryptophan. D genes are given only for firm matches. Clone size is given for some rows only: seen once, a few or many times, or a class if the clone is expanded.

j_call v_call clone_size d_call cdr3_aa cdr3_nt
TRBJ1-1 TRBV29-1 . TRBD1 CSVDGEVGQGMNTEAFF TGCAGCGTTGACGGAGAGGTCGGACAGGGCATGAACACTGAAGCTTTCTTT
TRBJ2-1 TRBV20-1 few . CSARVPSGSSYNEQFF TGCAGTGCTAGAGTTCCAAGCGGATCCTCCTACAATGAGCAGTTCTTC
TRBJ2-1 TRBV20-1 . TRBD2 CSATGDTGLAGLSSYNEQFF TGCAGTGCCACCGGGGATACGGGACTAGCGGGACTAAGCTCCTACAATGAGCAGTTCTTC
TRBJ2-3 TRBV29-1 once . CSVISRADTQYF TGCAGCGTTATCAGTCGCGCAGATACGCAGTATTTT
TRBJ1-5 TRBV18 . TRBD1 CASSRDRVQPQHF TGTGCCAGCTCAAGGGACAGGGTCCAGCCCCAGCATTTT
TRBJ1-5 TRBV2 . . CASSEQGQFQPQHF TGTGCCAGCAGTGAGCAGGGGCAATTCCAGCCCCAGCATTTT
TRBJ1-2 TRBV6-1 . . CASSETTFHRAPDGYTF TGTGCCAGCAGTGAAACCACTTTCCACAGGGCTCCCGATGGCTACACCTTC
TRBJ2-5 TRBV5-4 . TRBD2 CASSLSSGSMETQYF TGTGCCAGCAGCTTGAGTAGCGGGAGTATGGAGACCCAGTACTTC
TRBJ1-2 TRBV19 medium-sized TRBD1 CASSIAGQAVGGYTF TGTGCCAGTAGTATCGCGGGACAGGCTGTCGGAGGCTACACCTTC
TRBJ2-1 TRBV6-1 . . CAGKGQNSYNEQFF TGTGCCGGCAAAGGCCAAAACTCCTACAATGAGCAGTTCTTC
TRBJ1-2 TRBV5-6 . . CASSRGSGSLGYGYTF TGTGCCAGCAGCCGGGGGAGTGGTTCCCTGGGCTATGGCTACACCTTC
TRBJ1-3 TRBV7-2 . TRBD1 CASSALGQGSGNTIYF TGTGCCAGCAGCGCCCTCGGACAGGGCTCTGGAAACACCATATATTTT
TRBJ2-3 TRBV27 few TRBD2 CASSFTAGGPGDTQYF TGTGCCAGCAGTTTTACAGCGGGAGGGCCAGGAGATACGCAGTATTTT
TRBJ2-5 TRBV11-3 . . CASSSSDSQETQYF TGTGCCAGCAGCTCATCCGACAGTCAAGAGACCCAGTACTTC
TRBJ2-3 TRBV19 few . CASNQEISDTQYF TGTGCCAGTAATCAGGAGATTTCAGATACGCAGTATTTT
TRBJ2-7 TRBV7-9 . TRBD1 CASSSPTGVNEQYF TGTGCCAGCAGCTCCCCGACAGGGGTAAACGAGCAGTACTTC
TRBJ2-3 TRBV10-3 few . CAISGTSTDTQYF TGTGCCATCAGCGGGACTAGCACAGATACGCAGTATTTT
TRBJ2-1 TRBV11-2 . TRBD2 CASSSPRLAGAHEQFF TGTGCCAGCTCCTCCCCCCGACTAGCGGGAGCCCATGAGCAGTTCTTC
TRBJ1-2 TRBV20-1 . . CSAGTSSYGYTF TGCAGTGCTGGGACTTCTAGCTATGGCTACACCTTC
TRBJ1-2 TRBV20-1 . . CSARYTGANGYGYTF TGCAGTGCTAGATACACTGGGGCCAACGGCTATGGCTACACCTTC
TRBJ2-5 TRBV5-1 once . CASSLTGTQYF TGCGCCAGCAGCTTGACAGGGACCCAGTACTTC
TRBJ2-1 TRBV24-1 . . CATPPGTRYNEQFF TGTGCCACCCCTCCCGGGACAAGATACAATGAGCAGTTCTTC
TRBJ1-5 TRBV7-8 . TRBD1 CASSPTDRGGNQPQHF TGTGCCAGCAGCCCGACAGACAGGGGTGGCAATCAGCCCCAGCATTTT
TRBJ2-3 TRBV11-2 . . CASSFLGHLTDTQYF TGTGCCAGCAGCTTCTTGGGACACCTCACAGATACGCAGTATTTT
TRBJ1-1 TRBV28 . . CASSLFMREGTEAFF TGTGCCAGCAGTTTATTCATGAGGGAGGGCACTGAAGCTTTCTTT
TRBJ1-5 TRBV2 . TRBD1 CASSEIGTGLNQPQHF TGTGCCAGCAGTGAAATAGGGACAGGACTCAATCAGCCCCAGCATTTT
TRBJ2-3 TRBV24-1 few TRBD1 CATSDPGQGTDTQYF TGTGCCACCAGTGATCCGGGACAGGGGACAGATACGCAGTATTTT
TRBJ2-7 TRBV28 . . CASSSGTSYEQYF TGTGCCAGCAGTTCGGGGACGTCCTACGAGCAGTACTTC
TRBJ2-3 TRBV28 . . CASSPLGEYRDTQYF TGTGCCAGCAGTCCCCTGGGGGAGTACAGAGATACGCAGTATTTT
TRBJ2-6 TRBV6-1 . TRBD2 CASSLSAGAGANVLTF TGTGCCAGCAGCTTATCGGCGGGAGCTGGGGCCAACGTCCTGACTTTC
TRBJ2-2 TRBV7-9 once TRBD2 CASSLVGGSAGELFF TGTGCCAGCAGCTTAGTGGGAGGGAGCGCCGGGGAGCTGTTTTTT
TRBJ2-3 TRBV29-1 . . CSVERGGTIEYF TGCAGCGTTGAAAGGGGCGGGACCATTGAGTATTTT
TRBJ2-7 TRBV4-1 . TRBD1 CASSPPGQGYEQYF TGCGCCAGCAGCCCTCCCGGACAGGGCTACGAGCAGTACTTC
TRBJ1-1 TRBV5-1 . . CASSSGGDTEAFF TGCGCCAGCAGCTCGGGGGGGGACACTGAAGCTTTCTTT
TRBJ2-5 TRBV6-5 . TRBD2 CASSYGRERETQYF TGTGCCAGCAGTTACGGGCGGGAGAGGGAGACCCAGTACTTC
TRBJ1-2 TRBV20-1 . . CSAQATANYGYTF TGCAGTGCCCAAGCGACAGCTAACTATGGCTACACCTTC
TRBJ1-2 TRBV18 . TRBD1 CASSLTGTGEINYGYTF TGTGCCAGCTCATTAACCGGGACAGGGGAGATTAACTATGGCTACACCTTC
TRBJ2-2 TRBV20-1 . . CSARDGRGRALGGELFF TGCAGTGCTAGAGATGGTAGGGGGAGGGCCCTCGGCGGGGAGCTGTTTTTT
TRBJ1-5 TRBV20-1 medium-sized . CSAVEGGQPQHF TGCAGTGCCGTCGAGGGAGGGCAGCCCCAGCATTTT
TRBJ2-3 TRBV20-1 few TRBD2 CSAQATSGSVGLGRTDTQYF TGCAGTGCTCAGGCGACTAGCGGGAGTGTAGGTTTGGGGCGCACAGATACGCAGTATTTT
TRBJ2-3 TRBV6-4 . TRBD2 CASSERETDTQYF TGTGCCAGCAGTGAGCGGGAGACAGATACGCAGTATTTT
TRBJ2-7 TRBV25-1 . . CASSGRGLSYEQYF TGTGCCAGCAGTGGCCGAGGTCTCTCCTACGAGCAGTACTTC
TRBJ1-1 TRBV20-1 few TRBD1 CSAISGTGTEAFF TGCAGTGCTATTTCCGGGACAGGAACTGAAGCTTTCTTT
TRBJ2-7 TRBV7-2 few TRBD1 CASSLGGTGTYEQYF TGTGCCAGCAGCTTAGGGGGGACAGGGACCTACGAGCAGTACTTC
TRBJ1-6 TRBV2 . TRBD1 CASSAQGGTNSPLHF TGTGCCAGCAGCGCTCAGGGGGGTACGAATTCACCCCTCCACTTT
TRBJ1-5 TRBV27 few TRBD1 CASSLNLGRGSIKHF TGTGCCAGCAGTTTAAATTTAGGCAGGGGGAGTATAAAGCATTTT
TRBJ1-5 TRBV15 . . CATSPTRVGNQPQHF TGTGCCACCAGCCCTACAAGGGTTGGCAATCAGCCCCAGCATTTT
TRBJ2-1 TRBV20-1 . TRBD2 CSASGLAVGNEQFF TGCAGTGCTAGTGGACTAGCGGTAGGCAATGAGCAGTTCTTC
TRBJ1-1 TRBV18 . . CASSPGTADMNTEAFF TGTGCCAGCTCACCCGGGACGGCGGATATGAACACTGAAGCTTTCTTT
TRBJ2-5 TRBV19 few . CASSINRQETQYF TGTGCCAGTAGTATTAACAGACAAGAGACCCAGTACTTC
TRBJ2-5 TRBV20-1 . TRBD1 CSARDSNRGIETQYF TGCAGTGCTAGAGATAGCAACAGGGGAATAGAGACCCAGTACTTC
TRBJ2-3 TRBV7-9 . TRBD2 CASSLARLGAGDIDTQYF TGTGCCAGCAGCTTAGCACGTCTGGGAGCGGGAGATATAGATACGCAGTATTTT